The following is a T cell receptor beta chain sequence with its context. What it recognizes is unknown. This entry belongs to a study of response to subunit inactivated influenza vaccine. Findings and limits, study-wide: The study's authors posited that every seasonal influenza vaccination enlists few new T cells.

V was clipped by 3 bases and J by 3 bases, with 8 bases between them. The CDR3 loop spans 14 amino acids. TCRdb reprocessed the RT-PCR reads with MiXCR, giving one entry per CDR3 protein. The table lists about 780,000 distinct CDR3 sequences, 18% of them singletons, with approximately 10% in the top ten. The sequence derives from a man aged 45 to 65 who received an inactivated influenza vaccine. The material sequenced was PBMCs from blood, taken about 5 days after vaccination. The V gene is TRBV12-3 or TRBV12-4, the J gene TRBJ2-2, with D hard to call. DNA of the CDR3: TGTGCCAGCAGTTTTTCTTCGGACACCGGGGAGCTGTTTTTT. The encoded protein is CASSFSSDTGELFF.